The clone carrying this T cell receptor beta chain was counted at least ten times. Its antigen is unknown. The sample is drawn from a study of T cells in Graves' hyperthyroidism and ophthalmopathy. General study points: Appearing also in blood were most of the thyroid clonotypes expanded above 0.001.

This CDR3 has 13 residues. V dropped 3 bases and J dropped 6 bases, with 12 bases sitting between them. Germline V gene lookup returns CDR1 MDHEN and CDR2 SYDVKM. The PBMCs studied were ones that came from 8.5 to 10 ml fresh peripheral blood. Amplification yielded TCR beta CDR3 regions, with RNA transcripts as the source. A set of HTBI primers served as the primers for a first-round RT-PCR of the TCR CDR3. In TCRdb, the multiplex PCR reads were re-called with MiXCR into one record per CDR3 protein. The table has fewer than 250,000 distinct CDR3 sequences, over 20% seen once. The sequenced material came from blood. The sequence came from a woman in her forties with Graves' ophthalmopathy. This sequence joins TRBV28 and TRBJ2-7; D possibly corresponds to TRBD2 (6 bases). The CDR3 DNA sequence: TGTGCCAGCAGTTTGGCCATCGGGAGCGAGCAGTACTTC. Protein product: CASSLAIGSEQYF.